This paragraph covers one T cell receptor beta chain sequence. Its cognate antigen is unknown. Unmatched junction bases numbered 10, after V lost 3 bases and J lost 5 bases. The V gene's germline CDR1 is DFQATT and CDR2 SNEGSKA (reference sequence). This CDR3 spans 16 amino acids. The data originate from a study of T cells in Graves' hyperthyroidism and ophthalmopathy. Study context: Sampling of peripheral blood happened at initial diagnosis, prior to any treatment. Points from the study as a whole: Ophthalmopathy and stable hyperthyroidism were told apart by a 13 V-J model.

TCR beta CDR3 regions were amplified from RNA. Researchers ran a first-round RT-PCR on the TCR CDR3 using the HTBI primer set. From the multiplex PCR reads, TCRdb called clonotypes with MiXCR, one entry per CDR3 protein. The sample lists about 380,000 distinct CDR3 sequences, approximately 15% occurring once. The material sequenced was blood. The chain recombines TRBV20-1 with TRBJ2-3; 11 nucleotides match TRBD2. The sequence was collected from a young man with Graves' hyperthyroidism that later progressed to Graves' ophthalmopathy. CDR3 nucleotides: TGCAGTGCTAGTCGCCTAGCGGGGGGTTGGGGAGATACGCAGTATTTT. Its translation: CSASRLAGGWGDTQYF.